This entry lists 2 T cell receptor beta chains sequenced from one sample in a study of shared T cell receptors in the human thymus. Using immunoSEQ multiplex PCR, the repertoire was profiled, and TCRdb retains in-frame clones only, with some absent. The sample contains roughly 700,000 clones, 88% of which appear only once. In addition, the sample was reused for a study of human thymus T cells.

Sequencing was performed on thymocytes. Receptors were obtained from a boy younger than two with a congenital heart defect.

This chain connects TRBV19 to TRBJ1-4, with TRBD1 identical over 9 bases. Germline CDR1 reads LNHDA; CDR2 reads SQIVND (reference sequence). The CDR3 loop spans 14 amino acids. Losses at the gene ends were 8 bases for V and 7 bases for J; bases not matched to a gene: 8. CDR3 amino acids: CASSTGGTGEKLFF. The CDR3 DNA follows: TGTGCCAGTTCTACAGGGGGCACAGGTGAAAAACTGTTTTTT.

The rearrangement uses TRBV27 and TRBJ2-1; TRBD2 agrees at 13 bases. The CDR3 extends over 18 amino acids. The germline gives CDR1 MNHEY, CDR2 SMNVEV (reference sequence). Losses at the gene ends were 4 bases for V and 1 base for J; bases not matched to a gene: 7. The CDR3 sequence: CASSSRPGLAGSYNEQFF. CDR3 sequence (DNA): TGTGCCAGCAGTTCCCGGCCGGGACTAGCGGGATCCTACAATGAGCAGTTCTTC.